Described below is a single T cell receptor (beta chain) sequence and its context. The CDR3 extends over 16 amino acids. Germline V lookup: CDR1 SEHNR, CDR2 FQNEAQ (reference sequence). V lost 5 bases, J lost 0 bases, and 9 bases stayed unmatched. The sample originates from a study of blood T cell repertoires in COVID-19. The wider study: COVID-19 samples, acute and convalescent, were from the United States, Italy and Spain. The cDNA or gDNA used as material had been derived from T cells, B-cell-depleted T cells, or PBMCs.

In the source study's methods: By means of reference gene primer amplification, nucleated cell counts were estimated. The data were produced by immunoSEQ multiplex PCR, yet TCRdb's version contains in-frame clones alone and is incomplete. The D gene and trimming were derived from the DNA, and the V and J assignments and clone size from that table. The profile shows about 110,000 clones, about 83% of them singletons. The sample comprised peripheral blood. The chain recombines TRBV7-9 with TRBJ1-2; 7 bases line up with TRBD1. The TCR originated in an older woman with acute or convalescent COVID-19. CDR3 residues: CASSTFWDSSNYGYTF. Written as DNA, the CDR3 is TGTGCCAGCAGCACTTTCTGGGACAGCTCTAACTATGGCTACACCTTC.